This T cell receptor beta chain was identified during a study of CD8 T cells in Susac syndrome. Random-hexamer reverse transcription was applied to roughly 0.5 to 1 ug RNA. immunoSEQ multiplex PCR amplified TCR beta CDR3 across 54 Vbeta, 13 Jbeta. TCRdb reanalysed the immunoSEQ multiplex PCR reads using MiXCR and keeps one entry per CDR3 protein. The sample contains 73,000 or so distinct CDR3 sequences, less than 95% of which appear only once. Germline values: CDR1 MNHEY, CDR2 SMNVEV (reference sequence). V gave up 6 bases and J gave up 4 bases; unmatched junction bases: 6. CDR3 length: 15 residues. Sequencing was carried out using CD8+ T cells from PBMCs. V gene TRBV27 combines with J gene TRBJ2-1, with 10 bases aligning to TRBD2. This TCR was recovered from a human donor with multiple sclerosis. The CDR3 coding sequence is TGTGCCAGCAGCCCCGGGACTAGCGTTTACAATGAGCAGTTCTTC. Encoded protein: CASSPGTSVYNEQFF.